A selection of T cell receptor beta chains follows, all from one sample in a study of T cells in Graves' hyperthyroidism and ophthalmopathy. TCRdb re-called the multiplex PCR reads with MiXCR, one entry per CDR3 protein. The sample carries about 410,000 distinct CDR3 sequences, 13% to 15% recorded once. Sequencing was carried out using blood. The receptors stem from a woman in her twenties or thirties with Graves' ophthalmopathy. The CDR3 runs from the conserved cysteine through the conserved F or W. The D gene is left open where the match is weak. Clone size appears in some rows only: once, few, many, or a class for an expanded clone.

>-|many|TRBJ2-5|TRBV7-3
TGTGCCAGCAGCTTAGGCGGACAAGAGACCCAGTACTTC
CASSLGGQETQYF
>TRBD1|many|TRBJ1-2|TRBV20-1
TGCAGTGCTAGTTTGCAGGGGGCGGGGGGCTACACCTTC
CSASLQGAGGYTF
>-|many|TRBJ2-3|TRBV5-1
TGCGCCAGCAGCTTGTCCGCCTTCGACTCCACAGATACGCAGTATTTT
CASSLSAFDSTDTQYF
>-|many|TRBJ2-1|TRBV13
TGTGCCAGCAGTCTCCGGCGCAATGAGCAGTTCTTC
CASSLRRNEQFF
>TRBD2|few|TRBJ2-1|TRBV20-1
TGCAGTGCCCCCCGGCTAGCGGGGGTCAATGAGCAGTTCTTC
CSAPRLAGVNEQFF
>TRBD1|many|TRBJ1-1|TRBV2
TGTGCCAGCAGTGAATACCCGACAGGGCCGAACACTGAAGCTTTCTTT
CASSEYPTGPNTEAFF
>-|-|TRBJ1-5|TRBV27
TGTGCCAGCAGTTTGACCAGGGGAGGCAATCAGCCCCAGCATTTT
CASSLTRGGNQPQHF
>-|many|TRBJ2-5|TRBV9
TGTGCCAGCAGCGTAGAGGGAGTAGAGACCCAGTACTTC
CASSVEGVETQYF
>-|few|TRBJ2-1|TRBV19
TGTGCCAGTAGTATCGAAGCAGGGGTCTGGAATGAGCAGTTCTTC
CASSIEAGVWNEQFF
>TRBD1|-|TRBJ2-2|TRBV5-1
TGCGCCAGCAGCTTGGGGGACAGGGGTCATTCCGGGGAGCTGTTTTTT
CASSLGDRGHSGELFF
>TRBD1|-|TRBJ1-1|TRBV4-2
TGTGCCAGCAGCCTGACGGGACAGGGGGTGAACACTGAAGCTTTCTTT
CASSLTGQGVNTEAFF
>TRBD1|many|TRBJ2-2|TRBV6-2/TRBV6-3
TGTGCCAGCAGTTACCTCGGGACAGGGGCTCGGGACACCGGGGAGCTGTTTTTT
CASSYLGTGARDTGELFF
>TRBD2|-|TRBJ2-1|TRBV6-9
TGTGCCAGCAGTTACCTAGCGGGAACGGGGGATGAGCAGTTCTTC
CASSYLAGTGDEQFF
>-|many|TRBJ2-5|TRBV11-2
TGTGCCAGCAGCTTAGCTGCTCCGGGAAGAGAGACCCAGTACTTC
CASSLAAPGRETQYF
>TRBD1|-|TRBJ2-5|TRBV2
TGTGCCAGCGGGCGGACAGGGAGGAGGGAGACCCAGTACTTC
CASGRTGRRETQYF
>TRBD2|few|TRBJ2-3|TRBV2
TGTGCCAGCAGACTACTCGGCGGGGGAAGAAGCACAGATACGCAGTATTTT
CASRLLGGGRSTDTQYF
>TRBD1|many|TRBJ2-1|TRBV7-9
TGTGCCAGCAGCGGGGGACAGCTCGATGAGCAGTTCTTC
CASSGGQLDEQFF
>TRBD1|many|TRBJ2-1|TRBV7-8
TGTGCCAGCAGCTTGGGGACAGATTACAATGAGCAGTTCTTC
CASSLGTDYNEQFF
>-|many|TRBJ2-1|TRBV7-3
TGTGCCAGCAGCCCCCGGTTGGGGGTCTCCAATGAGCAGTTCTTC
CASSPRLGVSNEQFF
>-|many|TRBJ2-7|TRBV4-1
TGCGCCAGCAGCCAAGGGATGGGGACCTACGAGCAGTACTTC
CASSQGMGTYEQYF
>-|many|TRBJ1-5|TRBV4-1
TGCGCCAGCAGCCAAGTAGCTTTTCCAGTAAATCAGCCCCAGCATTTT
CASSQVAFPVNQPQHF
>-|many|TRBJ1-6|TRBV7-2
TGTGCCAGCAGCTTAGGGGCAGGGATGAATTCACCCCTCCACTTT
CASSLGAGMNSPLHF
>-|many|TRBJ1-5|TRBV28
TGTGCCAGCAGCGTCCGGGACCCGTCCAATCAGCCCCAGCATTTT
CASSVRDPSNQPQHF
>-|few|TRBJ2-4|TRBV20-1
TGCAGATCGAACCGGGTCGCCTATTTGACCAAAAACATTCAGTACTTC
CRSNRVAYLTKNIQYF
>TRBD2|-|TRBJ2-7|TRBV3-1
TGTGCCAGCAGCCGTGTGTCTAGCGGGACGCCCGAGCAGTACTTC
CASSRVSSGTPEQYF
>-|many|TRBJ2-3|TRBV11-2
TGTGCCAGCAGCTTCCAGCTTGGGGGGTTGGGTGGAGATACGCAGTATTTT
CASSFQLGGLGGDTQYF
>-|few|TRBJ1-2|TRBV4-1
TGCGCCAGCAGCCCGCCCGCGGGGGGGGCGCGTGGCTACACCTTC
CASSPPAGGARGYTF
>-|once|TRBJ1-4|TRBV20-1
TGCAGGGCTACCCGACAGAACGATCTTGAAAAACTGTTTTTT
CRATRQNDLEKLFF
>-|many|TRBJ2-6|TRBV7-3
TGTGCCAGCAGCTCTCCTGGACAAATCTCTGGGGCCAACGTCCTGACTTTC
CASSSPGQISGANVLTF
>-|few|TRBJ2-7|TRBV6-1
TGTGCCAGCAACGTGAAGGGACAACAATTCTACCGCTACGAGCAGTACTTC
CASNVKGQQFYRYEQYF
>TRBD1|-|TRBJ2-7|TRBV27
TGTGCCAGCAGATCCGGGACAGTCTACGAGCAGTACTTC
CASRSGTVYEQYF
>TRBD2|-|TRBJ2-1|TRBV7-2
TGTGCCAGCAGCTTCGGACTAGCGAGAAACAATGAGCAGTTCTTC
CASSFGLARNNEQFF
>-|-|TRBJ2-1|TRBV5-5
TGTGCCAGCAGCTTGAGTTTTGTTGCCTACAATGAGCAGTTCTTC
CASSLSFVAYNEQFF
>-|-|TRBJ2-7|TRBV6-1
TGTGCCAGCAGTCAGGGTAACGAGCAGTACTTC
CASSQGNEQYF
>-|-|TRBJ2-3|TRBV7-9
TGTGCCAGCAGCTTACGTCCAGGACCCACAGATACGCAGTATTTT
CASSLRPGPTDTQYF
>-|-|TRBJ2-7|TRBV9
TGTGCCAGCAGCCTAGACAGGCCCTTCTACGAGCAGTACTTC
CASSLDRPFYEQYF
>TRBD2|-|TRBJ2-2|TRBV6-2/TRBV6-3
TGTGCCAGCAGAAGCGGGAGGAGGAACACCGGGGAGCTGTTTTTT
CASRSGRRNTGELFF
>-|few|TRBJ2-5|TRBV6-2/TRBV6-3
TGTGCCAGCAGTTACTTCACCGGAGAGACCCAGTACTTC
CASSYFTGETQYF
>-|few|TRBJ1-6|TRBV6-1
TGTGCCAGCAGTGAAGGGGGGGAAAGCTCACCCCTCCACTTT
CASSEGGESSPLHF
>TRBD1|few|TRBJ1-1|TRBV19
TGTGCCACCCGGGACAGGGGACCTATGAACACTGAAGCTTTCTTT
CATRDRGPMNTEAFF
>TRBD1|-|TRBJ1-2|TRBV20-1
TGCAGTGCTAGAGTAGTACGGACAGGGGCCACAACGGGGTATGGCTACACCTTC
CSARVVRTGATTGYGYTF
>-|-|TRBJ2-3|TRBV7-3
TGTGCCAGCAGCTTAAGCCCCGGGGCAGATACGCAGTATTTT
CASSLSPGADTQYF
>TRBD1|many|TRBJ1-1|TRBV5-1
TGCGCCAGCAGCAAGTACTACGGGACAGGGAGCGGTGACACTGAAGCTTTCTTT
CASSKYYGTGSGDTEAFF
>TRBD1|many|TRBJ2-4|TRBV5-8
TGTGCCAGCAACAAACAGGGGGCTTGGGGCGGAAACATTCAGTACTTC
CASNKQGAWGGNIQYF
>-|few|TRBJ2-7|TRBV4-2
TGTGCCAGCAGCCAAGATGGGGCAGCCAGCTCCTACGAGCAGTACTTC
CASSQDGAASSYEQYF
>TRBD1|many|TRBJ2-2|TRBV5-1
TGCGCCAGCAGCGGCGGGACAGGGGGGGGACGAGCAGCGAACACCGGGGAGCTGTTTTTT
CASSGGTGGGRAANTGELFF
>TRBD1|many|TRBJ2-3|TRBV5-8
TGTGCCAGCAGCCTAGGGACAGGGTGGACAGATACGCAGTATTTT
CASSLGTGWTDTQYF
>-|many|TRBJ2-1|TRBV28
TGTGCCAGCAGCCTCGGAACCCATACCTACAATGAGCAGTTCTTC
CASSLGTHTYNEQFF
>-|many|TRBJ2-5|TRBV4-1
TGCGCCAGCAGCCAAGATAGGGTTTCAGGGCCCCGGGAGACCCAGTACTTC
CASSQDRVSGPRETQYF
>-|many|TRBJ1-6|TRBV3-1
TGTGCCAGCAGCCCCAGTGGATCTCATCACGGTTCACCCCTCCACTTT
CASSPSGSHHGSPLHF
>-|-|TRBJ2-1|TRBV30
TGTGCCTGGGGGGGGGGGGGCCCAACTGAGCAGTTCTTC
CAWGGGGPTEQFF
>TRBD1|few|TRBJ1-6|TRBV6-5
TGTGCCAGCAGTTACGGGACAGATAATTCACCCCTCCACTTT
CASSYGTDNSPLHF
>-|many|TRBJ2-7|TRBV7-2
TGTGCCAGCAGCCCAAACAGGGAAGGAGAGCAGTACTTC
CASSPNREGEQYF
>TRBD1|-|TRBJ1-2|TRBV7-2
TGTGCCAGCAGCTTTTTAGGGGGCGGGTATGGCTACACCTTC
CASSFLGGGYGYTF
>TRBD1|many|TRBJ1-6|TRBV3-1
TGTGCCAGCAGCCAAGATATTCGGACAGGGTACGGTTCACCCCTCCACTTT
CASSQDIRTGYGSPLHF
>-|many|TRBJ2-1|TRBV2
TGTGCCAGCAGGATATACGGGAACGAGCAGTTCTTC
CASRIYGNEQFF
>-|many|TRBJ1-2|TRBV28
TGTGCCAGCAGTTCCGTACGGGCGAAAGGCTACACCTTC
CASSSVRAKGYTF